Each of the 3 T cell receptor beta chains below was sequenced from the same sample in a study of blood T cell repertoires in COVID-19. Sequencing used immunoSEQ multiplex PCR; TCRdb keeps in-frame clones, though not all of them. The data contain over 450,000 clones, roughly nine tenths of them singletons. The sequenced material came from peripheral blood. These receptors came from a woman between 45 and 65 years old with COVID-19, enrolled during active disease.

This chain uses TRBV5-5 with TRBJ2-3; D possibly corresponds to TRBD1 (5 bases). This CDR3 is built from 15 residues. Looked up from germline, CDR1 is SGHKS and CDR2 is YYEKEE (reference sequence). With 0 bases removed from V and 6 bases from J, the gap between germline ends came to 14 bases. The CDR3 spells CASSLEGSAPDTQYF. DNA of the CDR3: TGTGCCAGCAGCTTGGAGGGGTCAGCCCCCGATACGCAGTATTTT.

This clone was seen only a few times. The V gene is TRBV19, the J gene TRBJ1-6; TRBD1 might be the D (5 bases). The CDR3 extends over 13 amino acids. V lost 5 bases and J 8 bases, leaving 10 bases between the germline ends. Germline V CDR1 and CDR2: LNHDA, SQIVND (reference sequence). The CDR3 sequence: CASSLGGYSPLHF. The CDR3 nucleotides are TGTGCCAGTAGTCTGGGGGGTTATTCACCCCTCCACTTT. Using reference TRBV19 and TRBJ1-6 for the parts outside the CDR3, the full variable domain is DGGITQSPKYLFRKEGQNVTLSCEQNLNHDAMYWYRQDPGQGLRLIYYSQIVNDFQKGDIAEGYSVSREKKESFPLTVTSAQKNPTAFYLCASSLGGYSPLHFGNGTRLTVT.

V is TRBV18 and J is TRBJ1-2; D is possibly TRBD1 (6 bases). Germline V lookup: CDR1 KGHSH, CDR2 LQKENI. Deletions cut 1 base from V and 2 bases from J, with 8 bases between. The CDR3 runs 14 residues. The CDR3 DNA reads TGTGCCAGCTCACCACTGGACAGAAACTATGGCTACACCTTC. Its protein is CASSPLDRNYGYTF.